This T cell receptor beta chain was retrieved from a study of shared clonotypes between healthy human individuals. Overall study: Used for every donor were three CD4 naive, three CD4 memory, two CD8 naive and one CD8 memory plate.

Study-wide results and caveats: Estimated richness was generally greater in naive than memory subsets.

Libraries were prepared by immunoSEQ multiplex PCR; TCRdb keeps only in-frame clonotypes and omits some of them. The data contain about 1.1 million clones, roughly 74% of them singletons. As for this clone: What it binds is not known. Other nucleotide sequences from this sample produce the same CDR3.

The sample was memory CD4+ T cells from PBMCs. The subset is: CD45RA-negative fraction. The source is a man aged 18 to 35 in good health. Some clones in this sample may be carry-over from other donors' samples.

The CDR3 DNA reads as TGTGCCAGCAGCGGGGACAGCCAAGAGACCCAGTACTTC. Translated, it gives CASSGDSQETQYF. V is TRBV2 and J is TRBJ2-5, with 7 bases matching TRBD1. The V gene's germline CDR1 is SNHLY and CDR2 FYNNEI. The CDR3 has 13 residues. The J segment lost 1 base and the V segment lost 6 bases, leaving 2 bases of the junction unmatched. The full variable domain, with the rest looked up from reference TRBV2 and TRBJ2-5, is EPEVTQTPSHQVTQMGQEVILRCVPISNHLYFYWYRQILGQKVEFLVSFYNNEISEKSEIFDDQFSVERPDGSNFTLKIRSTKLEDSAMYFCASSGDSQETQYFGPGTRLLVL.